This T cell receptor (beta chain) was sequenced in a study of tumor-infiltrating lymphocytes in primary liver carcinoma. The template, 450 to 650 ng total RNA, yielded TCR beta cDNA made with a constant-region primer. TCR beta libraries came from three nested multiplex PCR rounds using slightly modified ARM-PCR. Researchers ran the first two PCR rounds for 10 cycles each with TRBV1-TRBV30 forward primers and a C-beta reverse primer. One entry per CDR3 protein results from TCRdb running MiXCR on the multiplex PCR reads. The sample lists about 190,000 distinct CDR3 sequences; around 85% were seen once. Co-extraction yielded RNA and DNA from around 20-30 mg of unsorted bulk tissue. From germline, CDR1 is SQVTM and CDR2 ANQGSEA. CDR3 length: 16 amino acids.

The genes are TRBV29-1 and TRBJ2-1, with TRBD1 identical over 9 bases. The origin of this receptor is a man between 35 and 55 years old with primary liver carcinoma and hepatitis B virus infection. Sequenced: tumor tissue from primary liver carcinoma. In DNA form, the CDR3 reads TGCATCGACCTCCCGGGACAGGGATGCTCCTACAATGAGCAGTTCTTC. Protein product: CIDLPGQGCSYNEQFF.